These T cell receptor beta chains were read from a single sample in a study of control samples from healthy donors and cancer patients. Sequencing used immunoSEQ multiplex PCR; TCRdb keeps in-frame clones, though not all of them. The sample has approximately 82,000 clones, 94% seen once; the top ten hold 4.8%. The material sequenced was blood. The origin of the receptors is a woman under 30 in good health. CDR3s include the opening cysteine and the closing phenylalanine or tryptophan. A D gene is named only where the DNA matches it firmly. The size of a clone is reported for some rows only, either as once, few or many, or as a class for expanded clones.

-,TRBV24-1,TRBD2,TRBJ2-1,TGTGCCACCAGTGACAATAGCGGGAGTAGCCATGAGCAGTTCTTC,CATSDNSGSSHEQFF
-,TRBV18,-,TRBJ1-1,TGTGCCAGCTCGCCAATGGTCGGCCGTGAAGCTTTCTTT,CASSPMVGREAFF
-,TRBV6-5,TRBD1,TRBJ1-6,TGTGCCAGCAGTCAGGACAGGTGGGATTCACCCCTCCACTTT,CASSQDRWDSPLHF
-,TRBV5-5,-,TRBJ2-5,TGTGCCAGCAGCCCACGGCTGGGTGGGGAGACCCAGTACTTC,CASSPRLGGETQYF
-,TRBV6-5,-,TRBJ1-3,TGTGCCAGCGGATTCCGTCGACGGGGAAACACCATATATTTT,CASGFRRRGNTIYF
-,TRBV29-1,TRBD1,TRBJ2-7,TGCAGCGTTGCGGGAGGGAGCGGGATGGGACAGGGGGCGATCTACGAGCAGTACTTC,CSVAGGSGMGQGAIYEQYF
-,TRBV5-1,-,TRBJ1-1,TGCGCCAGCAGCTTGGGGACAGCGAACACTGAAGCTTTCTTT,CASSLGTANTEAFF
-,TRBV28,-,TRBJ2-2,TGTGCCAGCAGTTTAAGCAGGGCGAACACCGGGGAGCTGTTTTTT,CASSLSRANTGELFF
-,TRBV12-3/TRBV12-4,-,TRBJ1-1,TGTGCCAGCAGCTGGGACCGTGAAGCTTTCTTT,CASSWDREAFF
-,TRBV5-1,-,TRBJ2-7,TGCGCCAGCAGCTTGACAGGGACCTACGAGCAGTACTTC,CASSLTGTYEQYF
-,TRBV6-5,-,TRBJ2-7,TGTGCCAGTTACAGGGATTTCTACGAGCAGTACTTC,CASYRDFYEQYF
-,TRBV3-1/TRBV3-2,-,TRBJ2-3,TGTGCCAGCAGCCAAGACTTGGGCACAGATACGCAGTATTTT,CASSQDLGTDTQYF
-,TRBV5-1,TRBD2,TRBJ2-7,TGCGCCAGCAGCCCTAAGATTAGCGGGTCCTACGAGCAGTACTTC,CASSPKISGSYEQYF
-,TRBV19,TRBD2,TRBJ2-3,TGTGCCAGTAGTGGGAGACTAGCGGGAGACACAGATACGCAGTATTTT,CASSGRLAGDTDTQYF
-,TRBV6-5,-,TRBJ2-5,TGTGCCAGCAGTTATCCAGGGGCGGGGGTGTACTTC,CASSYPGAGVYF
-,TRBV5-4,TRBD1,TRBJ1-2,TGTGCCAGCAGCCCAGTGACAGGGGGCTATGGCTACACCTTC,CASSPVTGGYGYTF
-,TRBV5-1,TRBD1,TRBJ2-7,TGCGCCAGCAGCTTGGGGACCCAAGGGGGCCAACTCTACGAGCAGTACTTC,CASSLGTQGGQLYEQYF
-,TRBV7-2,-,TRBJ2-1,TGTGCCAGCAGCGGAGACTCCGGAGGGAATGAGCAGTTCTTC,CASSGDSGGNEQFF
-,TRBV5-1,-,TRBJ2-7,TGCGCCAGCAGGCGGGACGGGGGCCAATACGAGCAGTACTTC,CASRRDGGQYEQYF
-,TRBV6-6,TRBD2,TRBJ2-7,TGTGCCAGCAGCAAGAGCGGGGCCCCCCTTTTCTACGAGCAGTACTTC,CASSKSGAPLFYEQYF
-,TRBV5-6,TRBD1,TRBJ2-7,TGTGCCAGCAGACCGACAGGGGTTGACTACGAGCAGTACTTC,CASRPTGVDYEQYF
-,TRBV3-1/TRBV3-2,TRBD1,TRBJ1-2,TGTGCCAGCAGCCAAATCCGGACAGGGAACTATGGCTACACCTTC,CASSQIRTGNYGYTF
-,TRBV3-1/TRBV3-2,TRBD1,TRBJ1-3,TGTGCCAGCAGCCAAGGTTATGTCCGCGACAGGGTACGAGGAAACACCATATATTTT,CASSQGYVRDRVRGNTIYF
-,TRBV15,-,TRBJ1-4,TGTGCCACCAGCAGAGGCCCTAATGAAAAACTGTTTTTT,CATSRGPNEKLFF
-,TRBV5-8,-,TRBJ2-6,TGTGCCAGCAGCTTGGTCGTTGCCGCCGGGGCCAACGTCCTGACTTTC,CASSLVVAAGANVLTF
-,TRBV6-4,TRBD2,TRBJ2-1,TGTGCCCGCTGGGGGGGGCCGGGGGGGGGCAGTTTTGACTACAATGAGCAGTTCTTC,CARWGGPGGGSFDYNEQFF
once,TRBV13,-,TRBJ1-1,TGTGCCAGCAGCTTAGGGAAGGGGTTGAACACTGAAGCTTTCTTT,CASSLGKGLNTEAFF
-,TRBV11-2,TRBD1,TRBJ1-1,TGTGCCAGCAGCGTACAGGGGTGGCCCACTGAAGCTTTCTTT,CASSVQGWPTEAFF
-,TRBV9,-,TRBJ1-3,TGTGCCAGCAGCGTTACCAGGGCTGGAAACACCATATATTTT,CASSVTRAGNTIYF
-,TRBV29-1,-,TRBJ1-1,TGCAGCGTTGAAAGTCCCCCCTTGAACACTGAAGCTTTCTTT,CSVESPPLNTEAFF
-,TRBV19,-,TRBJ2-2,TGTGCCAGTAGTATTTTAACCGGGGAGCTGTTTTTT,CASSILTGELFF
-,TRBV6-5,-,TRBJ1-1,TGTGCCAGCAGGTATACAGGGAGGACTGAAGCTTTCTTT,CASRYTGRTEAFF
-,TRBV5-1,-,TRBJ2-2,TGCGCCAGCAGCTTGGCTTTCGGGGTCAACACCGGGGAGCTGTTTTTT,CASSLAFGVNTGELFF
-,TRBV24-1,-,TRBJ1-2,TGTGCCACCAGTGATTTGAGCGGGTATGGCTACACCTTC,CATSDLSGYGYTF
-,TRBV7-9,-,TRBJ1-3,TGTGCCAGCAGCTCCTCTATCTCTGGAAACACCATATATTTT,CASSSSISGNTIYF
once,TRBV6-5,-,TRBJ1-3,TGTGCCAGCACCCCGACCATCTCTGGAAACACCATATATTTT,CASTPTISGNTIYF
-,TRBV11-3,TRBD1,TRBJ1-6,TGTGCCAGCTCCCGGGACAGGGTTTCACCCCTCCACTTT,CASSRDRVSPLHF
-,TRBV7-8,-,TRBJ1-2,TGTGCCAGCAGCTTGCAACAGGAGGCTGGCTACACCTTC,CASSLQQEAGYTF
-,TRBV10-3,-,TRBJ1-2,TGTGCCATCAGTGAGTCGGTGGGGAGCCGGGGCTACACCTTC,CAISESVGSRGYTF
-,TRBV7-8,TRBD2,TRBJ2-3,TGTGCCAGCAGCCCGACCACCGGGACTAGCACGCAGTATTTT,CASSPTTGTSTQYF
-,TRBV5-1,-,TRBJ2-7,TGCGCCAGCAGCTTTGGGGGCTACGAGCAGTACTTC,CASSFGGYEQYF
-,TRBV5-5,-,TRBJ1-5,TGTGCCAGCAGCTTGAAAGGACAGAATCAGCCCCAGCATTTT,CASSLKGQNQPQHF
-,TRBV9,-,TRBJ1-6,TGTGCCAGCAGCGTAGTTGTTAGGGATGTGACAAATTCACCCCTCCACTTT,CASSVVVRDVTNSPLHF
-,TRBV7-8,TRBD1,TRBJ1-3,TGTGCCAGCAGCACCGGGACAGGGAGAAACACCATATATTTT,CASSTGTGRNTIYF
-,TRBV2,TRBD1,TRBJ2-7,TGTGCCACGAACCGGGACAGGGGGTACGAGCAGTACTTC,CATNRDRGYEQYF
-,TRBV25-1,TRBD1,TRBJ1-1,TGTGCCAGCGGACGGGACAGTGAAGCTTTCTTT,CASGRDSEAFF
few,TRBV11-2,-,TRBJ1-6,TGTGCCAGCAGCTTAGGGTGGGCAGGGTATAATTCACCCCTCCACTTT,CASSLGWAGYNSPLHF
-,TRBV10-1,TRBD2,TRBJ2-7,TGCGCCAGCAGTGTAGCGGGGGGCTACGAGCAGTACTTC,CASSVAGGYEQYF
-,TRBV19,TRBD2,TRBJ2-2,TGTGCCAGTAGTCCTCCGGGGGGGGGCCCCGGGGAGCTGTTTTTT,CASSPPGGGPGELFF
-,TRBV24-1,TRBD2,TRBJ2-5,TGTGCCACCAGTGATCAAGCTAGCGGGAGGGTCGCCCAGTACTTC,CATSDQASGRVAQYF
-,TRBV4-3,-,TRBJ2-5,TGCGCCAGCAGCCAAGATATGGGCTCACAAGAGACCCAGTACTTC,CASSQDMGSQETQYF
-,TRBV5-1,-,TRBJ1-5,TGCGCCAGCAGCTTGGAGGGACAAAGCAATCAGCCCCAGCATTTT,CASSLEGQSNQPQHF
-,TRBV28,-,TRBJ1-4,TGTGCCAGCGGTTTAATATTGGGTGAAAAACTGTTTTTT,CASGLILGEKLFF
-,TRBV24-1,-,TRBJ2-7,TGTGCCACCAGTGATGTAGGCAGGGATGGCGAGCAGTACTTC,CATSDVGRDGEQYF
-,TRBV29-1,-,TRBJ1-1,TGCAGCACCGCGACAGGTGTGAGCACTGAAGCTTTCTTT,CSTATGVSTEAFF
-,TRBV27,TRBD1,TRBJ2-1,TGTGCCAGCAGTTTCCCCGGGACAGGGGAACGTTACAATGAGCAGTTCTTC,CASSFPGTGERYNEQFF
-,TRBV18,TRBD2,TRBJ2-1,TGTGCCAGCTCACCTAACGGGAGTGGCGGGAGGCAGGACAATGAGCAGTTCTTC,CASSPNGSGGRQDNEQFF
-,TRBV5-1,TRBD1,TRBJ1-6,TGCGCCAGCAGCTTTGGACAGGCCAGCAATTCACCCCTCCACTTT,CASSFGQASNSPLHF
few,TRBV5-6,TRBD2,TRBJ2-3,TGTGCCAGCAGCCTCGGGGGGACAGATACGCAGTATTTT,CASSLGGTDTQYF